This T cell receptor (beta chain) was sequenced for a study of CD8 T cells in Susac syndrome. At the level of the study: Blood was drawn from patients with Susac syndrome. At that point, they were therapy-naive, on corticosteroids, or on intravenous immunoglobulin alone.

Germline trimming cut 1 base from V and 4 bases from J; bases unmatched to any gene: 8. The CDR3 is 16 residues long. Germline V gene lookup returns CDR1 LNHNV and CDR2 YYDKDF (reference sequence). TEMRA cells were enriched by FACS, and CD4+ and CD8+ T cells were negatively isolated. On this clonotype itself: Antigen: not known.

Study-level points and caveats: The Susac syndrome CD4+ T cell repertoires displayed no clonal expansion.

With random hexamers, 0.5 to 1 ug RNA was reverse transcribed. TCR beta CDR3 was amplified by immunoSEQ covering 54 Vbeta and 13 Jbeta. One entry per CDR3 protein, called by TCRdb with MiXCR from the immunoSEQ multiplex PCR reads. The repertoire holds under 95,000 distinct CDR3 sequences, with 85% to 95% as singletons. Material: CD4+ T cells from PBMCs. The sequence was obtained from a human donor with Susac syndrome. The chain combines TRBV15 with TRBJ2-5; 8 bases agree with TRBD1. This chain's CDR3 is CATSRGGQGRSETQYF. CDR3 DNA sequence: TGTGCCACCAGCAGAGGTGGACAGGGTAGATCAGAGACCCAGTACTTC.